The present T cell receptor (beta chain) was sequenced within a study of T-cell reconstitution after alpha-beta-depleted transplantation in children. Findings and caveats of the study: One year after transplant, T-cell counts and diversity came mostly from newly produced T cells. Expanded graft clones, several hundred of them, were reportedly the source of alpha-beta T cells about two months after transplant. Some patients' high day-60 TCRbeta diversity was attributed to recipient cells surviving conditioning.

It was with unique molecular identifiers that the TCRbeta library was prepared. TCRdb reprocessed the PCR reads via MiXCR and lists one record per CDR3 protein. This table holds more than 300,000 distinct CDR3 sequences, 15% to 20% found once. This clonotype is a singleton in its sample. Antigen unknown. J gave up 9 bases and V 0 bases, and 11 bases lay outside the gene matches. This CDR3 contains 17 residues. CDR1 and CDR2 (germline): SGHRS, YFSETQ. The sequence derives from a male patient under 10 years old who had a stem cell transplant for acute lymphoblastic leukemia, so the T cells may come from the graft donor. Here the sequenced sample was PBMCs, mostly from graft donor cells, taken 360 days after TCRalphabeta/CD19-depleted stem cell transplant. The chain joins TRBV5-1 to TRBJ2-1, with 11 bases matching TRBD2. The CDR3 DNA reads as TGCGCCAGCAGCTTGGCGGCAGTAGCGGGAGGGGTGAGTGAGCAGTTCTTC. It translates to CASSLAAVAGGVSEQFF.